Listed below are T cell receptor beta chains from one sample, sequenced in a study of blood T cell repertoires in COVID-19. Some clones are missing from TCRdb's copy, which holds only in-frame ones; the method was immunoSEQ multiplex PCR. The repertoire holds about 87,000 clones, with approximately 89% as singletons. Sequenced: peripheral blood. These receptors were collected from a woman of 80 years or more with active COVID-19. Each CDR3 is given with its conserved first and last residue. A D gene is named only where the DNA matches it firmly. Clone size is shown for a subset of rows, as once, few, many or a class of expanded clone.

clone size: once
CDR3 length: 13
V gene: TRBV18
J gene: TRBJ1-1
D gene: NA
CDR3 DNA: TGTGCCAGCTCACAGAACGGGGGGTCTGAAGCTTTCTTT
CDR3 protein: CASSQNGGSEAFF

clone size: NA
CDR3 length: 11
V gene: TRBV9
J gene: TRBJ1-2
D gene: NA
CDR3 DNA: TGTGCCAGCAGCGCCCTCCGTGGCTACACCTTC
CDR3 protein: CASSALRGYTF

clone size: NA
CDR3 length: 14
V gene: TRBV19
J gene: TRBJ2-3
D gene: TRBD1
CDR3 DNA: TGTGCCAGTAGTGACAGGGGATTAACAGATACGCAGTATTTT
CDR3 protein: CASSDRGLTDTQYF

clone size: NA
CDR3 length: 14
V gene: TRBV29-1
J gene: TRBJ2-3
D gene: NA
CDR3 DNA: TGCAGCGCCGGATCGCTAGGAGGGACAGATACGCAGTATTTT
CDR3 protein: CSAGSLGGTDTQYF

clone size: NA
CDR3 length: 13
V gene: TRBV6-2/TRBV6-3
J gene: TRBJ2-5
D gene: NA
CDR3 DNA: TGTGCCAGCAGTCGGGACTCCCGGGAGACCCAGTACTTC
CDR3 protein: CASSRDSRETQYF

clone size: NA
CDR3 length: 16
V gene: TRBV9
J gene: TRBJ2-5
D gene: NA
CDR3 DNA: TGTGCCAGCAGCGTAGCTCCCCTCCCCCGGGGAGAGACCCAGTACTTC
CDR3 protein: CASSVAPLPRGETQYF

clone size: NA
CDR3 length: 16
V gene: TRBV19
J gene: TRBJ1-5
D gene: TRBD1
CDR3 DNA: TGTGCCAGTAGCGACCAAGGACAGGGCGTAGGCCAGCCCCAGCATTTT
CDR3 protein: CASSDQGQGVGQPQHF

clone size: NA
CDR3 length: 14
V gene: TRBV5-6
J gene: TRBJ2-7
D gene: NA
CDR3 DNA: TGTGCCAGCACCCGGTCCCCTCCCCTCTACGAGCAGTACTTC
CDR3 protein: CASTRSPPLYEQYF

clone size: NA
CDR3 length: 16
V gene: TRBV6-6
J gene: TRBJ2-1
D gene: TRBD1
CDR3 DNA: TGTGCCAGCAGTCCCTCGACAGGGGTCCGTTACAATGAGCAGTTCTTC
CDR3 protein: CASSPSTGVRYNEQFF

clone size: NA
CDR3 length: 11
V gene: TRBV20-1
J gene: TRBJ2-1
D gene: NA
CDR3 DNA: TGCAGTGCTAGACAGGCCCTGGGGCAGTTCTTC
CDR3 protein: CSARQALGQFF

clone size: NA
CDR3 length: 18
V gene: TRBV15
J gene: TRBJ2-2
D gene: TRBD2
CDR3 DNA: TGTGCCACCAGCAAAGGACTAGCGGGATGGGCGAACACCGGGGAGCTGTTTTTT
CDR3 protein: CATSKGLAGWANTGELFF

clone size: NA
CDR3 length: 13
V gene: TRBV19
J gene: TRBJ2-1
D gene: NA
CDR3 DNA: TGTGCCAGTAGTATGGCCCCTCTCAATGAGCAGTTCTTC
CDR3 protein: CASSMAPLNEQFF

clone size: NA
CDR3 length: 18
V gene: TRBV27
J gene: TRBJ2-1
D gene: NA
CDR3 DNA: TGTGCCAGCAGCCCTAATTTAGTTCGGCGGAGCTCCTACAATGAGCAGTTCTTC
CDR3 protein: CASSPNLVRRSSYNEQFF

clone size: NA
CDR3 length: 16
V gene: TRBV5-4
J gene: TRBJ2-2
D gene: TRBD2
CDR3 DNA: TGTGCCAGCAGTACCGGGACTAGCGGGAGGGCCGGGGAGCTGTTTTTT
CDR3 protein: CASSTGTSGRAGELFF

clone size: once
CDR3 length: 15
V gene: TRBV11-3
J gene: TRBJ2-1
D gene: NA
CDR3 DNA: TGTGCCAGCAGCTTGGGGGGACGCACCTACAATGAGCAGTTCTTC
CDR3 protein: CASSLGGRTYNEQFF

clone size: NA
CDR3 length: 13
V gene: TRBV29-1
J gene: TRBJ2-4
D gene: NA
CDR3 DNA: TGCAGCGTTGAAGGGACAAGGGAAAACATTCAGTACTTC
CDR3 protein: CSVEGTRENIQYF

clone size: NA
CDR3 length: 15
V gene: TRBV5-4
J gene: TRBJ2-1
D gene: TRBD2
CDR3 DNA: TGTGCCAGCAGCATCGGGACTAGCGGGAGCAGAGAGCAGTTCTTC
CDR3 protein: CASSIGTSGSREQFF

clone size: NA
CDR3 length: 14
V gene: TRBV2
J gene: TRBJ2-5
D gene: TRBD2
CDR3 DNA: TGTGCCAGCAGGGGTAGCGGGGGCCAAGAGACCCAGTACTTC
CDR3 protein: CASRGSGGQETQYF

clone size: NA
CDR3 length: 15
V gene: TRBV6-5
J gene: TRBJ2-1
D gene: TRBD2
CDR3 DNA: TGTGCCAGCAGTCCCGAGGGGACTACCATCAATGAGCAGTTCTTC
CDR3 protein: CASSPEGTTINEQFF

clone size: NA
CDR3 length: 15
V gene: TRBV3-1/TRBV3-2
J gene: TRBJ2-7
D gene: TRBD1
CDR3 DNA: TGTGCCAGCGCCCCACAGGGGGCGCGTGTGGGGGAGCAGTACTTC
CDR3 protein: CASAPQGARVGEQYF

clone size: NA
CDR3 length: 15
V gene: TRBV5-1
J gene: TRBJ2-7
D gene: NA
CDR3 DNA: TGCGCCAGCAGCGTCGTCGGTAGTTACTCCTACGAGCAGTACTTC
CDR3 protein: CASSVVGSYSYEQYF

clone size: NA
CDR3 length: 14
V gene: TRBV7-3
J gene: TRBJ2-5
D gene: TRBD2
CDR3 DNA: TGTGCCAGCAGCCCAGGACTAGCGGGCCAGAAGCAGTACTTC
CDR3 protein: CASSPGLAGQKQYF

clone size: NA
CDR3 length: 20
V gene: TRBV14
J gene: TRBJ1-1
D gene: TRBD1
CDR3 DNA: TGTGCCAGCAGTCCGGTTCCGGGACAGGGGGGCCGAGCGATGAACACTGAAGCTTTCTTT
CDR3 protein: CASSPVPGQGGRAMNTEAFF

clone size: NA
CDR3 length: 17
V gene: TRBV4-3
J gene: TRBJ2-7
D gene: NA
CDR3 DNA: TGCGCCAGCAGCCTACGGGAGACGGGGCGCGGGCCCTACGAGCAGTACTTC
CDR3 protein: CASSLRETGRGPYEQYF

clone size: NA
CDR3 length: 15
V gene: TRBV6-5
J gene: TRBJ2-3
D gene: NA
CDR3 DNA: TGTGCCAGCAGATTTACCGGGACTAGCACAGATACGCAGTATTTT
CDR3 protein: CASRFTGTSTDTQYF

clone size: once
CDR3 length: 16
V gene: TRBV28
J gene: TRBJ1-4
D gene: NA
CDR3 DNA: TGTGCCAGCAGCCTTACATGGTTGAGGGGGATTGAAAAACTGTTTTTT
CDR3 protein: CASSLTWLRGIEKLFF

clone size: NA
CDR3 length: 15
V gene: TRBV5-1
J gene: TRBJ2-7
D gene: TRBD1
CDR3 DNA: TGCGCCAGCAGCTTGTCTGGGACAGGGCCCTACGAGCAGTACTTC
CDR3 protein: CASSLSGTGPYEQYF

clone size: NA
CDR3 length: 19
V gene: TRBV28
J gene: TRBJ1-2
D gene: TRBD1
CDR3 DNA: TGTGCCAGCAGTTCTCAAGCCGGGACAGGTCCAAGAGTGGACTATGGCTACACCTTC
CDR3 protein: CASSSQAGTGPRVDYGYTF

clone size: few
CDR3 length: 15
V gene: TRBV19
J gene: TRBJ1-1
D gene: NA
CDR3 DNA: TGTGCCAGTAGTATCGAAGGCAGGGAACGAACTGAAGCTTTCTTT
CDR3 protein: CASSIEGRERTEAFF

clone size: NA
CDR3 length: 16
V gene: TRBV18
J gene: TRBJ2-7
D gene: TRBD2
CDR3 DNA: TGTGCCAGCTCACCCCCGACTAGCGGGAGATTCAACGAGCAGTACTTC
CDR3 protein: CASSPPTSGRFNEQYF

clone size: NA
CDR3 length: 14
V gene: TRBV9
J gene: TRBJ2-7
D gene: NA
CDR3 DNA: TGTGCCAGCAGCGTCGGTGGGGCGTCACTCGAGCAGTACTTC
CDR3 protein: CASSVGGASLEQYF

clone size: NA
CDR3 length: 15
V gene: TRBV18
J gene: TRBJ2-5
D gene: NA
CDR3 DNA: TGTGCCAGCTCACCCCTAGCATATAACCAAGAGACCCAGTACTTC
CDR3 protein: CASSPLAYNQETQYF

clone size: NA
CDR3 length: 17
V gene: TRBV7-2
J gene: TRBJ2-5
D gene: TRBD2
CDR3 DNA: TGTGCCAGCAGCTTATCAGGGACTAGCGGGAGTATAGAGACCCAGTACTTC
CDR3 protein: CASSLSGTSGSIETQYF

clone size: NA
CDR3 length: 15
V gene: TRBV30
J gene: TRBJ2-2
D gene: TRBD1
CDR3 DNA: TGTGCCTGGGATGGGACAGGCGAAGTAACCGGGGAGCTGTTTTTT
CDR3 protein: CAWDGTGEVTGELFF

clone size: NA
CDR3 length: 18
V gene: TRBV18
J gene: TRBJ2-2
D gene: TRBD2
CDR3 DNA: TGTGCCAGCTCCTCAGCCAGGACTAGCGAATTGAACACCGGGGAGCTGTTTTTT
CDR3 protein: CASSSARTSELNTGELFF

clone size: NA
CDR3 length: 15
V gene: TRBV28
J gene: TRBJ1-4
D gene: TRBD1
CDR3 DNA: TGTGCCAGCAGCCGAAGGACAGGGGGCCTTGAAAAACTGTTTTTT
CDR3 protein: CASSRRTGGLEKLFF

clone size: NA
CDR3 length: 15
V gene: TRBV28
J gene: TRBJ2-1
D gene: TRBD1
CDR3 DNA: TGTGCCAGCACATCCGGGGGACAGGGAAGGAATGAGCAGTTCTTC
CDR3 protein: CASTSGGQGRNEQFF